The TCR beta chain described here comes from a study of a mutant IDH1 vaccine in newly diagnosed glioma. Specified time point: week 47, end of study. Alongside topical imiquimod, each dose of vaccine comprised 300 ug of mutant IDH1 20-mer peptide. Study-wide results and caveats: Vaccine-induced immune responses were detected in roughly 92% of patients.

The germline V gene encodes CDR1 SGHDT and CDR2 YYEEEE. There are 16 residues in the CDR3. V was trimmed by 0 bases and J by 5 bases, leaving 16 bases between them. This clone appeared a single time. Its antigen is still unknown. The method was immunoSEQ multiplex PCR; TCRdb's version includes in-frame clones alone and lacks a portion of them. The sample holds approximately 60,000 clones; roughly 87% are singletons and the top ten take roughly 3%. The input for sequencing was PBMCs, taken from a glioma patient whose treatment included an IDH1 peptide vaccine. The V gene is TRBV5-6, the J gene TRBJ2-3; weak D call: TRBD1 (5 bases). This TCR derives from a woman aged 50 to 60 with glioma. Written as DNA, the CDR3 is TGTGCCAGCAGCTTGGATACAGGACGGGCTCGAGATACGCAGTATTTT. Protein: CASSLDTGRARDTQYF.